A single T cell receptor beta chain is shown here with its context. The record originates from a study of blood T cell repertoires in COVID-19. Study summary: Spain, Italy and the United States supplied samples that represented acute and convalescent COVID-19.

The CDR3 sequence is 13 residues long. The V and J ends lost 5 bases and 3 bases respectively, with 10 bases between them. Germline V gene lookup returns CDR1 LNHDA and CDR2 SQIVND (reference sequence). Sequencing used immunoSEQ multiplex PCR; TCRdb keeps in-frame clones, though not all of them. The sample consists of about 210,000 clones, around 85% of them appearing once. The sequenced sample was peripheral blood. The origin of this receptor is a man aged 60-69 years with COVID-19, enrolled during active disease. This chain uses TRBV19 with TRBJ2-5; D perhaps matches TRBD2 (6 bases). DNA for the CDR3: TGTGCCAGTAGTCCGACGGGGGAAGAGACCCAGTACTTC. Translating gives CASSPTGEETQYF. Full variable domain (remainder filled in from reference TRBV19 and TRBJ2-5): DGGITQSPKYLFRKEGQNVTLSCEQNLNHDAMYWYRQDPGQGLRLIYYSQIVNDFQKGDIAEGYSVSREKKESFPLTVTSAQKNPTAFYLCASSPTGEETQYFGPGTRLLVL.